The 5 T cell receptor beta chains given below trace back to one sample, sequenced in a study of technical replicates of blood from four donors. Only in-frame clones appear in the TCRdb table, and some are missing; sequencing was by immunoSEQ multiplex PCR. The sample has roughly 79,000 clones; 91% are singletons. Sequenced material: T cells isolated from PBMCs. All receptors come from a human donor in good health. Some clones in this sample may be carry-over from other donors' samples.

This clone showed up just once. The J gene is TRBJ1-1, the V gene TRBV6-5; TRBD1 matches 8 bases. Germline V gene data show CDR1 as MNHEY and CDR2 as SVGAGI. This CDR3 comprises 13 residues. The junction had 4 bases not matched to a gene; V was cut back by 4 bases and J by 6 bases. The CDR3 protein is CASSSQGASEAFF. CDR3 coding DNA: TGTGCCAGCAGTTCCCAGGGGGCCTCTGAAGCTTTCTTT.

This CDR3 is CASSWGAGNGGYTF. CDR3 DNA sequence: TGTGCCAGCAGTTGGGGCGCAGGGAACGGAGGCTACACCTTC. The gene calls are TRBV28 and TRBJ1-2; the D gene is possibly TRBD1 (5 bases). The germline V gene encodes CDR1 MDHEN and CDR2 SYDVKM. The CDR3 consists of 14 residues. The germline V and J ends were trimmed by 4 bases and 8 bases, with 17 bases remaining between them.

The rearrangement uses TRBV5-4 and TRBJ1-2; D possibly corresponds to TRBD1 (5 bases). Germline V CDR1 and CDR2: SGHNT, YYREEE (reference sequence). The CDR3 is made up of 17 amino acids. V lost 2 bases to trimming and J lost 8 bases, with 25 bases between them. CDR3 sequence reads: CASSLLRALRGRSGYTF. CDR3 in DNA: TGTGCCAGCAGCTTACTTAGGGCCCTTCGGGGGAGATCCGGCTACACCTTC. Based on the CDR3 plus reference TRBV5-4 and TRBJ1-2, the full variable domain is ETGVTQSPTHLIKTRGQQVTLRCSSQSGHNTVSWYQQALGQGPQFIFQYYREEENGRGNFPPRFSGLQFPNYSSELNVNALELDDSALYLCASSLLRALRGRSGYTFGSGTRLTVV.

In this sample, this clone turned up a few times. This chain uses TRBV30 with TRBJ2-7; TRBD1 matches at 9 bases. The CDR3 consists of 14 residues. Germline V gene lookup returns CDR1 GTSNPN and CDR2 SVGIG (reference sequence). Losses at the gene ends were 1 base for V and 2 bases for J; bases not matched to a gene: 3. CDR3: CAWSGGTGTYEQYF. The CDR3 DNA is TGTGCCTGGAGTGGGGGGACAGGGACCTACGAGCAGTACTTC.

This chain joins TRBV4-2 and TRBJ1-1, with D maybe TRBD1 (5 bases). The CDR3 extends over 15 amino acids. With 0 bases removed from V and 2 bases from J, the gap between germline ends came to 10 bases. Per germline, CDR1 LGHNA and CDR2 YNFKEQ. The CDR3 reads CASSQDQGLNTEAFF. The CDR3 DNA reads TGTGCCAGCAGCCAAGACCAGGGCCTTAACACTGAAGCTTTCTTT.